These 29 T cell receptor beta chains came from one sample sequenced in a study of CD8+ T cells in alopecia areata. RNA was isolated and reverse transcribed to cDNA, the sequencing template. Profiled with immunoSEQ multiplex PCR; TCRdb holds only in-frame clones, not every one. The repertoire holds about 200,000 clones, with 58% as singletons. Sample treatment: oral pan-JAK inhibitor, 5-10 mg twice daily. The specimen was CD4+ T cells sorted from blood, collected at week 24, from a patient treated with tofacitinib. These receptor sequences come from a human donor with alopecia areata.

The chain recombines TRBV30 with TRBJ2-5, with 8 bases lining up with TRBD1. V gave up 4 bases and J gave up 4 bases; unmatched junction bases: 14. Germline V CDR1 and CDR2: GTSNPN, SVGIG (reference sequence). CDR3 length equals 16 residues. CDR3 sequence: CAWTVGYRGLGETQYF. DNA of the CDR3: TGTGCCTGGACCGTCGGTTACAGGGGGTTGGGAGAGACCCAGTACTTC.

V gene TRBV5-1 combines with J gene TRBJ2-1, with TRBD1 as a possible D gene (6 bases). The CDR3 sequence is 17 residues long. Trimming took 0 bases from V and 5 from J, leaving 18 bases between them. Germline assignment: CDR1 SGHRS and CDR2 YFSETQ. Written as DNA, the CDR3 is TGCGCCAGCAGCTTGGCTTCAGGGGCTCGTCAAAACAATGAGCAGTTCTTC. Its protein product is CASSLASGARQNNEQFF.

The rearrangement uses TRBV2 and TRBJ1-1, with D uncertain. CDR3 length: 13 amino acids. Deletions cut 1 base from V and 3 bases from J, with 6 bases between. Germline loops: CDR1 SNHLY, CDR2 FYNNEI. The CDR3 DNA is TGTGCCAGCAGTGAAGAGGGAGACACTGAAGCTTTCTTT. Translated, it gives CASSEEGDTEAFF.

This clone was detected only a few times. CDR3 nucleotides: TGCAGCGTTGCAGGGGTCGGGGAAGCTTTCTTT. The encoded protein is CSVAGVGEAFF. The chain links TRBV29-1 to TRBJ1-1, with D possibly being TRBD1 (6 bases). The length of the CDR3 is 11 residues. V was trimmed by 4 bases and J by 8 bases, leaving 11 bases between them. CDR1 and CDR2 (germline): SQVTM, ANQGSEA.

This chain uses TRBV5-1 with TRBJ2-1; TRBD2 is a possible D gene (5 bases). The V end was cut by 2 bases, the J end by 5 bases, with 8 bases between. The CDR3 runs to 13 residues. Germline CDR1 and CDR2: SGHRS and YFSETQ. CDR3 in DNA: TGCGCCAGCAGCTTAGCGGCCGACAATGAGCAGTTCTTC. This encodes CASSLAADNEQFF.

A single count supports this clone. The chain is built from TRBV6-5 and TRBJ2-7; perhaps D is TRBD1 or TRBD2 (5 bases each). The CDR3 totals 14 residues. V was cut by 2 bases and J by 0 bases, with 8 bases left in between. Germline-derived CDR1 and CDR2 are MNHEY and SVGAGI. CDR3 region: CASSYQGPSYEQYF. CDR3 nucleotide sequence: TGTGCCAGCAGTTACCAGGGACCCTCCTACGAGCAGTACTTC.

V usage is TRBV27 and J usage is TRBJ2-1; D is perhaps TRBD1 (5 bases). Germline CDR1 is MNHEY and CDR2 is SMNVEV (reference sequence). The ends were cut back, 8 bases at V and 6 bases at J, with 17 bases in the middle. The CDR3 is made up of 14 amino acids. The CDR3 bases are TGTGCCAGCGGTAACAGGTACCTGGGCAATGAGCAGTTCTTC. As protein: CASGNRYLGNEQFF.

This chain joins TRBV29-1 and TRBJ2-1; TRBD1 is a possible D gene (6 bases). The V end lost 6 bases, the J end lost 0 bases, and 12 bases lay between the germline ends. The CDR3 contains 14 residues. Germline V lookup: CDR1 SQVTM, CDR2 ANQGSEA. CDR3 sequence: CSVEGESSYNEQFF. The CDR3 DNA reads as TGCAGCGTCGAGGGGGAGAGCTCCTACAATGAGCAGTTCTTC.

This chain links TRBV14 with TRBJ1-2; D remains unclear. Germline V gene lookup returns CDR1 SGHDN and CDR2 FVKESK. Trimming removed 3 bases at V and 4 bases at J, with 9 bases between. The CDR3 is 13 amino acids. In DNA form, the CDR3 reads TGTGCCAGCAGCCACTCTGGAATCTATGGCTACACCTTC. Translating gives CASSHSGIYGYTF. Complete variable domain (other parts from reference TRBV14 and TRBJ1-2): EAGVTQFPSHSVIEKGQTVTLRCDPISGHDNLYWYRRVMGKEIKFLLHFVKESKQDESGMPNNRFLAERTGGTYSTLKVQPAELEDSGVYFCASSHSGIYGYTFGSGTRLTVV.

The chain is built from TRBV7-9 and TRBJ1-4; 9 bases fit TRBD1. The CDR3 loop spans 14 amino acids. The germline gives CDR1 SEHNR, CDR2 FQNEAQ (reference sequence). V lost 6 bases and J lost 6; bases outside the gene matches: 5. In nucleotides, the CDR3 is TGTGCCAGCAGGTCCGGGACAGGGCATGAAAAACTGTTTTTT. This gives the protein CASRSGTGHEKLFF.

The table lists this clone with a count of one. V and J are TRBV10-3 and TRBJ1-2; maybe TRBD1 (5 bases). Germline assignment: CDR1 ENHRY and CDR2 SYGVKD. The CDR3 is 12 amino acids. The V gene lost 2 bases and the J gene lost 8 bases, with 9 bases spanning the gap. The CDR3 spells CAISEMGEGYTF. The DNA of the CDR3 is TGTGCCATCAGTGAGATGGGGGAAGGCTACACCTTC.

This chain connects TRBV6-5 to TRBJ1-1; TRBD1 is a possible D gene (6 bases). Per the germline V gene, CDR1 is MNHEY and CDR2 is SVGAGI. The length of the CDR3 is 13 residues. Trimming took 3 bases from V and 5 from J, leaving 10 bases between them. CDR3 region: CASSYGGPTEAFF. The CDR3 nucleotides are TGTGCCAGCAGTTATGGGGGGCCTACTGAAGCTTTCTTT.

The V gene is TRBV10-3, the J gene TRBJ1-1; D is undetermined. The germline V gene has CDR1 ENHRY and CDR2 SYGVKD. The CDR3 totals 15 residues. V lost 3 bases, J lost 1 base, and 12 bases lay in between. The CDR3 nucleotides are TGTGCCATCAGTGATGATATCGGGCCGAACACTGAAGCTTTCTTT. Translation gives CAISDDIGPNTEAFF.

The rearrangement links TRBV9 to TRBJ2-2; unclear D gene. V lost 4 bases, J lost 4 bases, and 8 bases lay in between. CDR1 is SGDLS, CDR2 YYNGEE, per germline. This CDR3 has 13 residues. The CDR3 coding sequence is TGTGCCAGCAGCACTCTGAGCACCGGGGAGCTGTTTTTT. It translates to CASSTLSTGELFF.

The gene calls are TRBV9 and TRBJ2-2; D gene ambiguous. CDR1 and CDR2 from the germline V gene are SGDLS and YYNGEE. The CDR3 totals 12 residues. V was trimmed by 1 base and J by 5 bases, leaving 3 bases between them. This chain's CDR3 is CASSVQTGELFF. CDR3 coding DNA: TGTGCCAGCAGCGTACAGACCGGGGAGCTGTTTTTT.

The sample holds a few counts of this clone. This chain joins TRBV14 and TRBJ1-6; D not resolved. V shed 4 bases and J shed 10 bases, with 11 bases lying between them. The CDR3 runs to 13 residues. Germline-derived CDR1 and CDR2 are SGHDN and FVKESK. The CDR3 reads CASSRRRVSPLHF. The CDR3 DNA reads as TGTGCCAGCAGCCGGAGGAGGGTCTCACCCCTCCACTTT.

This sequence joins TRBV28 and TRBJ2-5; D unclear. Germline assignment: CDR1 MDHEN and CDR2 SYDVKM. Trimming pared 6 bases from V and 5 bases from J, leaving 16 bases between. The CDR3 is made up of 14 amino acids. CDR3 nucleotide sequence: TGTGCCAGCAGCTACCCCGGTCTGGTGGAGACCCAGTACTTC. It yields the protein CASSYPGLVETQYF. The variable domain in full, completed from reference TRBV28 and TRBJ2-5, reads DVKVTQSSRYLVKRTGEKVFLECVQDMDHENMFWYRQDPGLGLRLIYFSYDVKMKEKGDIPEGYSVSREKKERFSLILESASTNQTSMYLCASSYPGLVETQYFGPGTRLLVL.

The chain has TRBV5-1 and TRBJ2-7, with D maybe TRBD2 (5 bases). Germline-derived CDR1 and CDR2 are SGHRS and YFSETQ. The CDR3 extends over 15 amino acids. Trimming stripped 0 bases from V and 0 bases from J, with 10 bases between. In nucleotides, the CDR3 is TGCGCCAGCAGCTTGGCCACAACTAGCTCCTACGAGCAGTACTTC. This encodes CASSLATTSSYEQYF.

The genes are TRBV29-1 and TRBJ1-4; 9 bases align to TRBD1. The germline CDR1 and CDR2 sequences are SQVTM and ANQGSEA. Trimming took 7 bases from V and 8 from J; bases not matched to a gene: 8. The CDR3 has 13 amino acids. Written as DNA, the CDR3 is TGCAGCGGAGTCTGGACAGGGGAGGAAAAACTGTTTTTT. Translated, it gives CSGVWTGEEKLFF.

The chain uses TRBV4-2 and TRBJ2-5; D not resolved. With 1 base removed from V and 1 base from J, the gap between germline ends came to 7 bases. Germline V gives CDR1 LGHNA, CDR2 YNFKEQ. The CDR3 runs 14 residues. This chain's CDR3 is CASSQGAVQETQYF. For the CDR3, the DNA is TGTGCCAGCAGCCAAGGGGCGGTCCAAGAGACCCAGTACTTC.

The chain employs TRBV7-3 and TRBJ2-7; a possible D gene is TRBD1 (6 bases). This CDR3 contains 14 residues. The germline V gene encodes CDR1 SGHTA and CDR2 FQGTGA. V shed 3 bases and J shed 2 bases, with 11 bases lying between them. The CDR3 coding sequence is TGTGCCAGCAGCTTTATAAAGGGGGCCTACGAGCAGTACTTC. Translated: CASSFIKGAYEQYF.

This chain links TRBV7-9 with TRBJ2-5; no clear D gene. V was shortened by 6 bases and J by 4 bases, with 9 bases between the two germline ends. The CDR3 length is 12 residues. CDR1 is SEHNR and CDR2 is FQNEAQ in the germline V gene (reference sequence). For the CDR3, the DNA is TGTGCCAGCAGTCGTCGAGGAGAGACCCAGTACTTC. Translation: CASSRRGETQYF.

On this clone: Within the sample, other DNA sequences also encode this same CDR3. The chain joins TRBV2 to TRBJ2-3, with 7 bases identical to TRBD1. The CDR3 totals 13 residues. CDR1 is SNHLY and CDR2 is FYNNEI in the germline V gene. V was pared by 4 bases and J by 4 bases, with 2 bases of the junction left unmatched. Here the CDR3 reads CASSGQGPDTQYF. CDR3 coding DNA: TGTGCCAGCAGTGGACAGGGCCCAGATACGCAGTATTTT.

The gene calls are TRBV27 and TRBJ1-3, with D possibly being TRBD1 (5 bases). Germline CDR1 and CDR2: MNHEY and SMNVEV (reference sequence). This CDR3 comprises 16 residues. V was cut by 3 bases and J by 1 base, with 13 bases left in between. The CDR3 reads CASSFDSRGSGNTIYF. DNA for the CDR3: TGTGCCAGCAGTTTCGACTCTCGGGGGTCTGGAAACACCATATATTTT.

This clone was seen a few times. The CDR3 sequence: CASSSSNQVEQFF. The CDR3 nucleotides are TGTGCCAGCAGCTCCTCTAACCAAGTTGAGCAGTTCTTC. This rearrangement joins TRBV7-3 to TRBJ2-1; no definite D call. The CDR3 sequence is 13 residues long. V was clipped by 4 bases and J by 9 bases, with 13 bases between them. Germline V gene lookup returns CDR1 SGHTA and CDR2 FQGTGA. Full variable domain (outside the CDR3, taken from reference TRBV7-3 and TRBJ2-1): GAGVSQTPSNKVTEKGKYVELRCDPISGHTALYWYRQSLGQGPEFLIYFQGTGAADDSGLPNDRFFAVRPEGSVSTLKIQRTERGDSAVYLCASSSSNQVEQFFGPGTRLTVL.

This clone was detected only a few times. The CDR3 nucleotides are TGTGCCAGCAGTTTTTGGCACTCCTCTAATGAAAAACTGTTTTTT. Encoded protein: CASSFWHSSNEKLFF. V usage is TRBV27 and J usage is TRBJ1-4; D is uncertain. Trimming shortened V by 3 bases and J by 3 bases, and 11 bases separated the two germline ends. This CDR3 region has 15 residues. Germline lookup yields CDR1 MNHEY and CDR2 SMNVEV (reference sequence).

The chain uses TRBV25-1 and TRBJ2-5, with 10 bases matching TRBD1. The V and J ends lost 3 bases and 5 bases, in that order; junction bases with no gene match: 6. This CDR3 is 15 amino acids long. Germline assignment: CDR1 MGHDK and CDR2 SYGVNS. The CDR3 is CASSDLSGQGETQYF. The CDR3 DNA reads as TGTGCCAGCAGTGATCTGTCGGGACAGGGGGAGACCCAGTACTTC.

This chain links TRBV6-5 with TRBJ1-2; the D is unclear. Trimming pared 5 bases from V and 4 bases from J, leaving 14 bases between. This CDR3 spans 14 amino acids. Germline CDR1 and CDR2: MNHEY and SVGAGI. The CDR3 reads CASSVSGRSYGYTF. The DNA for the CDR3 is TGTGCCAGCAGTGTGTCTGGACGATCCTATGGCTACACCTTC.

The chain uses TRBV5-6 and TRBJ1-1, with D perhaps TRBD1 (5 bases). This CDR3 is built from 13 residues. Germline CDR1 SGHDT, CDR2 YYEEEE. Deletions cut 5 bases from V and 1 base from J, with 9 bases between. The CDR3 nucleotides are TGTGCCAGCAGTCGTGGACAGAACACTGAAGCTTTCTTT. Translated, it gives CASSRGQNTEAFF.